Sequencing of this T cell receptor (beta chain) was carried out in a study of OX40 agonist ivuxolimab in advanced cancers. Study background: Mean age approximately 66 years, range about 23 to 85; just over 80% male.

Sequencing was performed with immunoSEQ multiplex PCR; in TCRdb, only in-frame clones are kept and a portion is missing. The sample consists of over 50,000 clones, about 91% of them appearing once. With 8 bases removed from V and 2 bases from J, the gap between germline ends came to 8 bases. Germline-derived CDR1 and CDR2 are MDHEN and SYDVKM. The CDR3 is 12 amino acids. The source is an adult with an advanced solid tumor such as melanoma, head and neck, liver or kidney cancer. The source material was CD4+ or CD8+ T cells sorted from blood, sampled in a trial of the OX40 agonist ivuxolimab. The V call is TRBV28, the J call TRBJ2-3; D gene unclear. The CDR3 loop is CASQRFTDTQYF. The CDR3 DNA reads as TGTGCCAGCCAACGGTTCACAGATACGCAGTATTTT.